A single TCR beta chain is shown here with its context. Its antigen is still unknown. Germline lookup yields CDR1 MGHRA and CDR2 YSYEKL. The J segment lost 6 bases and the V segment lost 3 bases, leaving 11 bases of the junction unmatched. This CDR3 has 16 residues. This sample is drawn from a study of radiation and T cells in renal cell carcinoma. The time point denotes: blood 4 weeks post-SBRT, at nephrectomy. The treatment was: 15 Gy SBRT to primary tumor, nephrectomy 4 weeks later. Nephrectomy followed 15 Gy stereotactic body radiation by 4 weeks. The tumor was a clear cell renal cell carcinoma. The repertoire was sequenced with immunoSEQ multiplex PCR; TCRdb's copy has only in-frame clones and lacks some. The table has 150,000 or so clones, around 89% seen once. General observations from the study: Without pretreatment biopsies, baseline tumor clonotype presence was undetermined. From baseline, blood top tumor clonotypes peaked at 2 weeks post-radiation.

The sequence was obtained from a woman between 45 and 60 years old with renal cell carcinoma. The chain has TRBV4-1 and TRBJ1-5; 7 nucleotides agree with TRBD1. The material sequenced was blood, taken from a patient whose treatment included radiotherapy and nephrectomy. The CDR3 DNA is TGCGCCAGCAGCCAGACTGCCGACAGGGTGGGTCAGCCCCAGCATTTT. Its protein product is CASSQTADRVGQPQHF.